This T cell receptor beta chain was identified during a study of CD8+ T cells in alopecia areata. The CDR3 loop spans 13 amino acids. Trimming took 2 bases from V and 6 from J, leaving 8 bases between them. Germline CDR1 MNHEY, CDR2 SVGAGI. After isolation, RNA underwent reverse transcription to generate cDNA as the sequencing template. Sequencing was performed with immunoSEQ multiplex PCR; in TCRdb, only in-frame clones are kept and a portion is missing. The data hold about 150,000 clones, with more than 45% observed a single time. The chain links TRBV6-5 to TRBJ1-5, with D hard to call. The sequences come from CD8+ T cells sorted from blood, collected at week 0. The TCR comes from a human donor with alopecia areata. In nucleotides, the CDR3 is TGTGCCAGCAGTTACGGAATGCGTCAGCCCCAGCATTTT. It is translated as CASSYGMRQPQHF.